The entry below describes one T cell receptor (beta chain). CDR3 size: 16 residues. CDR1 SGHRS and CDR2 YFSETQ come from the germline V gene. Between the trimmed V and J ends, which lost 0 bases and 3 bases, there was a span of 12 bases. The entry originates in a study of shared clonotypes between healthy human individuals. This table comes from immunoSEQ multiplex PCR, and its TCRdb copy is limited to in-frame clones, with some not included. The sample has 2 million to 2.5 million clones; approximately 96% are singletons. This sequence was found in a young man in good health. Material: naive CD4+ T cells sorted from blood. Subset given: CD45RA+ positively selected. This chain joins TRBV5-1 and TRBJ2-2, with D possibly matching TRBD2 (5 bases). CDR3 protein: CASSLVGSVYTGELFF. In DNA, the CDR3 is TGCGCCAGCAGCTTGGTCGGTAGCGTATACACCGGGGAGCTGTTTTTT.